This T cell receptor (beta chain) appears in the sequencing data of a study of beta chain features in type 1 diabetes (dated by TCRdb to the late 2010s). About the full investigation: Mean age, gender distribution, total cell number and subset yield did not differ between patients and healthy donors. A total of 100 million to 110 million sorted cells were examined across all samples, and a strong correlation was observed between cell number per subset and RNA yield. In the study, recently diagnosed type 1 diabetes patients and matched healthy donors were compared on the TCRB repertoires of their sorted circulating CD4+ T cell subsets. Whereas all 28 donors provided naive and central memory subsets, regulatory and stem cell-like memory subsets were isolated from just 8 patients and roughly 8 healthy donors. What the research found in general, with its limitations: PCR may preferentially amplify shorter templates, but because patient and control samples were amplified and corrected together, any resulting skew would affect both groups equally. At VDJ recombination sites, type 1 diabetes patients had fewer insertions and more deleted nucleotides, which implies abnormalities in thymic rearrangement. In all four CD4+ subsets, TCRB CDR3 length was moderately but significantly shorter in type 1 diabetes patients. Naive, central memory and regulatory TCRB repertoires appeared more similar among patients than among healthy donors. Only small numbers of individuals were included in the HLA sub-analyses, which left unresolved whether HLA type had any influence on TCRB rearrangement. Because cDNA rather than genomic DNA was sequenced, highly expressing activated cells could have been over-represented, although no difference in activation and CD3 levels was found between groups.

After removal of 2 bases from V and 5 bases from J, the junction retains 5 bases not matched to a gene. CDR1 is given as MGHRA and CDR2 as YSYEKL, both from the germline V gene. Measured from the cysteine to the phenylalanine, the CDR3 is 16 residues long. Only the CDR3 region is kept as DNA, spanning 48 bases read in frame from base 1. The entire amount of isolated RNA was reverse transcribed using the High Capacity cDNA Reverse Transcription Kit, so the sequenced TCRB transcripts were expressed ones. Naive, central memory and regulatory T cell samples underwent deep immunoSEQ sequencing, averaging about 3.57 million total reads per sample. Sorted cells were lysed in RLT buffer, and RNA was extracted using DNase-treated RNeasy Micro or Mini kits according to cell number. Each cell subset was processed on its own to prevent cross-contamination, while patient and healthy donor samples were processed together. Using the immunoSEQ multiplex PCR, TCRB sequences were amplified from cDNA into 87-bp fragments spanning the CDR3 region. Sequencing of the amplicons was done on the Illumina HiSeq platform. The source study handled its data this way. Synthetic template baselines were used to correct PCR bias computationally, reads within Hamming distance 2 were collapsed together, and singletons that could not be merged were discarded. By aligning reads against IMGT, V, D and J genes, CDR3 length, and insertions or deletions at six rearrangement sites were assigned. Within each subset, clonotype counts were normalized to sorted cell number, and only after that were true diversity and Gini coefficients computed with the tcR R package. Repertoire sharing was quantified using the overlap coefficient calculated on TCRB nucleotide sequences. Out-of-frame TCRB sequences from naive cells were analyzed to stand in for the pre-selection repertoire. In its TCRdb copy, this immuneACCESS table keeps in-frame sequences only and misses some clones. Where compared with another copy, unresolved V genes explain less than half of these, and the others have no known cause. V and J calls and clone size are given by that table; D and trimming were obtained from the DNA. A total of about 410,000 clones appear in this sample, more than 11% of them only once. 0.035% to 0.04% of the sample rests with the top ten.

Details on this clone: Its antigen specificity is not known. No per-base quality is available; no much larger clone lies one base away.

Each donor gave one peripheral blood draw, averaging around 120 mL, which was collected into heparinised tubes. A BD FACSAria II and a panel including CD45RO, CCR7, CD25, CD127, CD95 and CD27 were used to sort naive, central memory, regulatory and stem cell-like memory CD4+ T cells. A purity above 95% was achieved for all sorted populations. PBMCs were separated immediately by Lymphoprep density gradient centrifugation and were stained directly, without being cultured. So that batch effects would be minimized, each experiment stained and sorted samples in pairs, pairing one healthy donor with one patient.

Sample: naive CD4+ T cells from blood. The cell subset or site label corresponds to: true naive CD4+ T cells. This receptor was identified in a man younger than 40 in good health. Recombination linked TRBV4-1 to TRBJ1-5; 11 nucleotides in the junction match TRBD1. The CDR3 loop reads CASSQRTGGRDQPQHF. The DNA sequence is TGCGCCAGCAGCCAAAGGACAGGGGGCCGCGATCAGCCCCAGCATTTT.